The 9 T cell receptor beta chains presented below share a single source sample, sequenced in a study of CD8+ T cells in alopecia areata. In each case, RNA was isolated and then reverse transcribed into cDNA as the sequencing template. Sequenced by immunoSEQ multiplex PCR; TCRdb stores in-frame clones only, minus some. The sample comprises a few hundred thousand clones, approximately 57% of which are singletons, and 1.6% rests with the top ten. As for treatment: oral pan-JAK inhibitor, 5-10 mg twice daily. Material: CD4+ T cells sorted from blood, obtained at week 4, from a patient treated with tofacitinib. Every receptor here comes from a human donor with alopecia areata.

CDR3 loop: CATSRGLEPYGYTF. The CDR3 DNA reads as TGTGCCACCAGCAGGGGCCTCGAGCCTTATGGCTACACCTTC. The rearrangement uses TRBV15 and TRBJ1-2; no definite D call. The germline CDR1 and CDR2 sequences are LNHNV and YYDKDF (reference sequence). The CDR3 totals 14 residues. V gave up 3 bases and J gave up 5 bases, with 13 bases separating them.

The gene calls are TRBV4-3 and TRBJ1-1, with a possible D match to TRBD1 (6 bases). The germline gives CDR1 LGHNA, CDR2 YSLEER. The ends were cut back, 0 bases at V and 4 bases at J, with 24 bases in the middle. This CDR3 has 19 residues. The CDR3 DNA reads TGCGCCAGCAGCCAAGATGGGGCTGATTTGACAGGCCGGGGCACTGAAGCTTTCTTT. This encodes CASSQDGADLTGRGTEAFF.

The count of this clone is one. The chain recombines TRBV4-2 with TRBJ2-5; maybe TRBD2 (5 bases). Germline assignment: CDR1 LGHNA and CDR2 YNFKEQ. This CDR3 is 13 amino acids long. V lost 5 bases and J lost 4, with 11 bases in between. The chain's CDR3 is CASSDPSRETQYF. DNA of the CDR3: TGTGCCAGCAGCGACCCTAGCAGAGAGACCCAGTACTTC.

The rearrangement uses TRBV10-3 and TRBJ1-4, with D possibly TRBD1 on 5 matching bases. Germline V lookup: CDR1 ENHRY, CDR2 SYGVKD. The CDR3 extends over 13 amino acids. Trimming shortened V by 10 bases and J by 8 bases, and 17 bases separated the two germline ends. The DNA of the CDR3 is TGTGCCACGCACGCGAGGCGGGACGAAAAACTGTTTTTT. The encoded protein is CATHARRDEKLFF.

The chain employs TRBV19 and TRBJ2-5, with D possibly TRBD2 on 5 matching bases. This CDR3 region has 11 residues. V shed 5 bases and J shed 9 bases, with 10 bases lying between them. In germline, CDR1 is LNHDA, CDR2 SQIVND (reference sequence). CDR3 in DNA: TGTGCCAGTAGTGAGGCCGGGGCCCAGTACTTC. Amino acids: CASSEAGAQYF.

In this sample, this clone turned up a few times. The chain links TRBV5-5 to TRBJ1-2; D is possibly TRBD1 (6 bases). The V gene lost 5 bases and the J gene lost 2 bases, with 13 bases spanning the gap. CDR3 length equals 14 residues. Germline V CDR1 and CDR2: SGHKS, YYEKEE (reference sequence). CDR3 sequence: CASRPTGRNYGYTF. CDR3 nucleotide sequence: TGTGCCAGCAGACCCACAGGGAGGAACTATGGCTACACCTTC.

The chain couples TRBV7-7 to TRBJ2-1; 16 positions match TRBD2. V shed 5 bases and J 7 bases; nucleotides not matched to a gene: 8. From germline, CDR1 is SSHAT and CDR2 FNYEAQ (reference sequence). The CDR3 totals 17 residues. In nucleotides, the CDR3 is TGTGCCAGCAGCCCAACGGGACTAGCGGGGGGGCGGAATGAGCAGTTCTTC. Translating gives CASSPTGLAGGRNEQFF. Supplemented by reference TRBV7-7 and TRBJ2-1, the full variable domain reads GAGVSQSPRYKVTKRGQDVTLRCDPISSHATLYWYQQALGQGPEFLTYFNYEAQPDKSGLPSDRFSAERPEGSISTLTIQRTEQRDSAMYRCASSPTGLAGGRNEQFFGPGTRLTVL.

The chain uses TRBV29-1 and TRBJ1-2; 7 bases line up with TRBD1. V was pared by 6 bases and J by 6 bases, with 7 bases of the junction left unmatched. There are 12 residues in the CDR3. Per the germline V gene, CDR1 is SQVTM and CDR2 is ANQGSEA. The CDR3 loop reads CSVGEGADGYTF. The CDR3 DNA is TGCAGCGTCGGGGAGGGGGCGGATGGCTACACCTTC.

The chain's CDR3 is CASTPGGTSTDTQYF. Here the CDR3 DNA reads TGTGCCAGTACCCCAGGGGGGACTAGCACAGATACGCAGTATTTT. The chain combines TRBV7-9 with TRBJ2-3, with D possibly being TRBD1 (7 bases). The germline V gene encodes CDR1 SEHNR and CDR2 FQNEAQ (reference sequence). The CDR3 sequence is 15 residues long. Trimming left V 9 bases short and J 0 bases short, with 16 bases between. Variable domain in full (rest from reference TRBV7-9 and TRBJ2-3): DTGVSQNPRHKITKRGQNVTFRCDPISEHNRLYWYRQTLGQGPEFLTYFQNEAQLEKSRLLSDRFSAERPKGSFSTLEIQRTEQGDSAMYLCASTPGGTSTDTQYFGPGTRLTVL.